The T cell receptor beta chain under discussion was sequenced for a study of blood T cells in healthy people across ages. A word on this clonotype: Antigen unknown.

Whole-study findings and limits: Older individuals had lower TCR beta diversity per million T cells (the decline was roughly linear). Unsorted PBMCs prevented conclusive naive versus antigen-experienced comparison.

Every donor gave approximately 10 milliliters of peripheral blood. The CDR3 extends over 14 amino acids. V lost 3 bases and J 4 bases, leaving 12 bases between the germline ends. Germline V gene sequence: CDR1 LNHDA, CDR2 SQIVND (reference sequence). Primed by a sample-barcoded 5' primer and a J-beta primer mix, a second PCR proceeded for about 7 to 11 cycles. A template-switch adaptor containing 12 random nucleotides labeled each cDNA molecule. TCRdb itself ran the 5' RACE reads through MiXCR, one entry per CDR3 protein. Of 1.5 million to 2 million distinct CDR3 sequences listed, more than 35% were seen once; the top ten hold 20% to 25%.

Sequenced material: blood. The receptor's source is a human donor in good health. This chain uses TRBV19 with TRBJ1-1; perhaps TRBD1 as D (5 bases). The CDR3 nucleotides are TGTGCCAGTAGTATGGGGGAGTGGAGCACTGAAGCTTTCTTT. It translates to CASSMGEWSTEAFF. Looking up the rest from reference TRBV19 and TRBJ1-1 gives the full variable domain: DGGITQSPKYLFRKEGQNVTLSCEQNLNHDAMYWYRQDPGQGLRLIYYSQIVNDFQKGDIAEGYSVSREKKESFPLTVTSAQKNPTAFYLCASSMGEWSTEAFFGQGTRLTVV.